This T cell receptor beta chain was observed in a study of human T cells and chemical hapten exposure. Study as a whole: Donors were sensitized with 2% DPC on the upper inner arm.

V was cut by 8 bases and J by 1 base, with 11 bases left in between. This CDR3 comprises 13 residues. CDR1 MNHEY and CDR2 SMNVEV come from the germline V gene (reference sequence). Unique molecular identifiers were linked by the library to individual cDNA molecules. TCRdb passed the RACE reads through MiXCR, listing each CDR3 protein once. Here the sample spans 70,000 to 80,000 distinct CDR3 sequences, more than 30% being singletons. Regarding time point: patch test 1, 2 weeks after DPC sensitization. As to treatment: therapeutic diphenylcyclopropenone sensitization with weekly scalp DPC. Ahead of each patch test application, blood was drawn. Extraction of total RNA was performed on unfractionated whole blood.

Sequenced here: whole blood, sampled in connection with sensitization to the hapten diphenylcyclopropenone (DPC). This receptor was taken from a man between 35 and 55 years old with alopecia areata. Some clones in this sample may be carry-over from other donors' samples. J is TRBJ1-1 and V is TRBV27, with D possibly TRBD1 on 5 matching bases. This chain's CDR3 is CASAPGPNTEAFF. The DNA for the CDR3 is TGTGCCAGCGCTCCAGGGCCGAACACTGAAGCTTTCTTT.